The sequence of this T cell receptor (beta chain) was determined in a study of shared clonotypes between healthy human individuals. Only in-frame clones appear in the TCRdb table, and some are missing; sequencing was by immunoSEQ multiplex PCR. The sample lists about 2.4 million clones, 90% to 95% occurring once. CDR3 length equals 17 residues. Germline CDR1 is SGHDN and CDR2 is FVKESK. With 0 bases removed from V and 1 base from J, the gap between germline ends came to 15 bases. The sample taken for sequencing was naive CD4+ T cells from PBMCs. Described subset: CD45RA+ positively selected. The origin of this receptor is a young man in good health. Some clones in this sample may be carry-over from other donors' samples. This chain links TRBV14 with TRBJ2-5, with D perhaps matching TRBD1 (6 bases). CDR3 sequence: CASSQDPGRGFQETQYF. The CDR3 DNA is TGTGCCAGCAGCCAAGATCCAGGCAGGGGATTCCAAGAGACCCAGTACTTC.